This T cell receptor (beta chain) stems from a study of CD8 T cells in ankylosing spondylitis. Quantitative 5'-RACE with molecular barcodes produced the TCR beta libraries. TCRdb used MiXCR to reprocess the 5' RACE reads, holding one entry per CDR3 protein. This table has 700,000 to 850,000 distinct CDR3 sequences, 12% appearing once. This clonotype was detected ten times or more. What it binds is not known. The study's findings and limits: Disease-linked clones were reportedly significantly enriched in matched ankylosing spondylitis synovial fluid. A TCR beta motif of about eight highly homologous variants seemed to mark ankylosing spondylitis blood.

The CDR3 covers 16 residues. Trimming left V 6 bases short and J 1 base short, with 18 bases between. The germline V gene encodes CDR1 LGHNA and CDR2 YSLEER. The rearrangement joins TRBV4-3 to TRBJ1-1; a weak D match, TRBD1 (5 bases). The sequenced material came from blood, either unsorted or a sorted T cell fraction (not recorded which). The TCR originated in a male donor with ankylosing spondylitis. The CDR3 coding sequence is TGCGCCAGCAGTCGAGGGCCAGACAGCACGAACACTGAAGCTTTCTTT. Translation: CASSRGPDSTNTEAFF.